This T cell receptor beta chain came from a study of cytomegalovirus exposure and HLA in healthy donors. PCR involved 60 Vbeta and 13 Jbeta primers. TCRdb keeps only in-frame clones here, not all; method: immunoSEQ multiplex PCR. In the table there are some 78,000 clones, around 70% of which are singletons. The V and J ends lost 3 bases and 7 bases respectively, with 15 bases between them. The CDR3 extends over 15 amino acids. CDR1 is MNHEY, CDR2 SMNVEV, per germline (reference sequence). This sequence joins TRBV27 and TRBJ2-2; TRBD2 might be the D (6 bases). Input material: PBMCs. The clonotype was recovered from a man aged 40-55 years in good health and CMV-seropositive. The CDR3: CASSLERVPSGELFF. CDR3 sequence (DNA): TGTGCCAGCAGTTTGGAGCGGGTACCCAGCGGGGAGCTGTTTTTT.